Shown below are 7 T cell receptor beta chains from a single sample sequenced in a study of blood T cell repertoires in COVID-19. Assay used: immunoSEQ multiplex PCR; TCRdb lists only in-frame clones, some missing. The repertoire holds just over 650,000 clones, with over 80% as singletons. Input material: peripheral blood. The source of these receptors is a woman under 30 with acute or convalescent COVID-19.

The CDR3 nucleotides are TGTGCCAGCAGCCCAGCCGGTGGGGCAGCGGGAAGGCCCCTCCACTTT. Protein sequence: CASSPAGGAAGRPLHF. V gene TRBV9 combines with J gene TRBJ1-6, with D perhaps TRBD1 (5 bases). The CDR3 is 16 amino acids. Germline V gives CDR1 SGDLS, CDR2 YYNGEE. V was shortened by 4 bases and J by 13 bases, with 24 bases between the two germline ends.

The rearrangement links TRBV7-6 to TRBJ2-1, with 8 bases aligning to TRBD2. The CDR3 is made up of 17 amino acids. CDR1 is SGHVS and CDR2 is FNYEAQ in the germline V gene. J gave up 1 base and V 1 base, and 6 bases lay outside the gene matches. CDR3 nucleotides: TGTGCCAGCAGCTTAGTCGGGGGGGGCGTATCCTACAATGAGCAGTTCTTC. Amino acids: CASSLVGGGVSYNEQFF.

The chain joins TRBV6-4 to TRBJ1-2; D gene unclear. The germline V gene has CDR1 MRHNA and CDR2 SNTAGT. The CDR3 has 12 amino acids. With 10 bases removed from V and 3 bases from J, the gap between germline ends came to 12 bases. The CDR3 nucleotides read TGTGCCAACCCGAGGGCACACTATGGCTACACCTTC. Translated: CANPRAHYGYTF.

The V gene is TRBV9, the J gene TRBJ2-1; 8 nucleotides line up with TRBD1. Trimming cost V 4 bases and J 8 bases; bases outside gene matches: 5. Germline V gene lookup returns CDR1 SGDLS and CDR2 YYNGEE. This CDR3 has 13 residues. CDR3: CASSIDRGHEQFF. In nucleotides, the CDR3 is TGTGCCAGCAGCATCGACAGGGGCCATGAGCAGTTCTTC. Drawing the rest from reference TRBV9 and TRBJ2-1, the complete variable domain is DSGVTQTPKHLITATGQRVTLRCSPRSGDLSVYWYQQSLDQGLQFLIQYYNGEERAKGNILERFSAQQFPDLHSELNLSSLELGDSALYFCASSIDRGHEQFFGPGTRLTVL.

The chain employs TRBV23-1 and TRBJ1-2; 9 nucleotides agree with TRBD1. TRBV23-1 is sorted into the ORF group, with uncertain function. The CDR3 is 17 amino acids. The ends lost 3 bases at V and 6 bases at J; junction bases unmatched: 14. The CDR3 loop is CASSQGGQGKFVDGYTF. CDR3 sequence (DNA): TGCGCCAGCAGTCAGGGCGGACAGGGGAAGTTTGTGGATGGCTACACCTTC.

The table lists this clone with a few counts. V usage is TRBV2 and J usage is TRBJ1-4; 7 bases agree with TRBD1. V shed 6 bases and J 0 bases; nucleotides not matched to a gene: 7. This CDR3 comprises 16 residues. Germline V CDR1 and CDR2: SNHLY, FYNNEI. This CDR3 reads CASRGTVWATNEKLFF. CDR3 bases: TGTGCCAGCAGAGGGACAGTTTGGGCAACTAATGAAAAACTGTTTTTT.

The chain couples TRBV29-1 to TRBJ2-7, with 7 bases that match TRBD1. V lost 6 bases and J lost 3; bases outside the gene matches: 8. The CDR3 is 13 residues long. The germline CDR1 and CDR2 sequences are SQVTM and ANQGSEA. For the CDR3, the DNA is TGCAGCGTCAAAGGGGGCAGTCACTACGAGCAGTACTTC. Translation: CSVKGGSHYEQYF.